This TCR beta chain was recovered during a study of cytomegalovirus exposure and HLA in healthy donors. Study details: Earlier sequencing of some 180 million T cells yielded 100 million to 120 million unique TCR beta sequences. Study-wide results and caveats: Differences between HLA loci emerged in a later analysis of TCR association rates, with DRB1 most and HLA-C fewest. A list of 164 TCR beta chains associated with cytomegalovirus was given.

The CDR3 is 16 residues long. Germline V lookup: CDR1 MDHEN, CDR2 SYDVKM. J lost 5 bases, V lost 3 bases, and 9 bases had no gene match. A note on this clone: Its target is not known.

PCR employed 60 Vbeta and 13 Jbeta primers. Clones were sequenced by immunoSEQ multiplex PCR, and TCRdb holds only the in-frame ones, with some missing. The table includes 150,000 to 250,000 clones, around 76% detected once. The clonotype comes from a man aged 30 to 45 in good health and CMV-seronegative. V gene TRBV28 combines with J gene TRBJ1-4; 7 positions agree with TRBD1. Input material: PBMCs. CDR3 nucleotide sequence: TGTGCCAGCAGTTTGACAGGGACCGGTTTGAATGAAAAACTGTTTTTT. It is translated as CASSLTGTGLNEKLFF.